Below are 2 T cell receptor beta chains sequenced from a single sample in a study of blood T cell repertoires in COVID-19. Assay used: immunoSEQ multiplex PCR; TCRdb lists only in-frame clones, some missing. The sample includes roughly 380,000 clones, 88% of them seen just once. The specimen was PBMCs or T cells enriched from blood (not recorded which). The receptors stem from a woman aged 30 to 39 who had been exposed to COVID-19.

The chain recombines TRBV27 with TRBJ1-1; TRBD1 matches at 7 bases. This CDR3 has 12 amino acids. Trimming took 6 bases from V and 4 from J; bases not matched to a gene: 2. Germline values: CDR1 MNHEY, CDR2 SMNVEV (reference sequence). Written as DNA, the CDR3 is TGTGCCAGCAGCCGACAGGGCACTGAAGCTTTCTTT. Its protein product is CASSRQGTEAFF.

The chain employs TRBV25-1 and TRBJ1-1; D gene ambiguous. Germline V gives CDR1 MGHDK, CDR2 SYGVNS. V was clipped by 1 base and J by 1 base, with 10 bases between them. The CDR3 length is 15 residues. In DNA form, the CDR3 reads TGTGCCAGCAGTGAATTGGGCAGGAAGAACACTGAAGCTTTCTTT. It encodes CASSELGRKNTEAFF.